This T cell receptor (beta chain) was documented in a study of blood T cell repertoires in COVID-19 (dated by TCRdb to the early 2020s). Looking at the study overall: Collaborator samples came from the United States, Italy and Spain and covered acute and convalescent phases of COVID-19. Nearly every sample came with metadata listing a de-identified subject ID, COVID-19 status, age in years and sex. The dataset comprised deeply sampled blood TCRbeta repertoires from subjects exposed to, actively infected with, or recovered from COVID-19. The samples were drawn from two sources: the first 160 participants of the ongoing ImmuneRACE study, and fewer than 1,500 subjects contributed by 6 global collaborators. A freely available public database, intended as a resource for researchers studying the immune response to SARS-CoV-2, is where the repertoires were released. The prospective study material was composed of cDNA or gDNA derived from T cells, B-cell-depleted T cells, or PBMCs. Where HLA class I and class II types were available, the types were taken from metadata supplied by the sample provider, not from assay-based typing.

With regard to this clone: It has no known antigen specificity. No per-base quality is available; no much larger clone lies one base away.

TCRbeta CDR3 regions were amplified from genomic DNA by means of the immunoSEQ Assay, a bias-controlled multiplex PCR. As for how the authors treated the data: Within the assay, amplification of reference gene primers was used to estimate how many nucleated cells each sample contained. To quantify the absolute abundance of each unique TCRbeta CDR3 rearrangement, sequence reads were collapsed and filtered. For each sample, productive Simpson clonality was calculated as the square root of Simpson's diversity index over productive rearrangements. In TCRdb, the immuneACCESS table is reduced to in-frame sequences with V and J assigned. These tables do not hold every clone; where another copy was compared, an unresolved V gene accounts for under half, and the others remain unexplained. That table furnishes V, J and clone size, whereas the DNA furnished D and trimming. Here the sample has more than 250,000 clones; nearly 90% occur a single time. The ten largest make up around 1.7% of the sample.

V is cut by 5 bases and J by 2 bases, and the space between the germline ends is 17 bases. There are 16 amino acids in the CDR3, from cysteine to phenylalanine inclusive. Kept here is only the CDR3 DNA, which spans 48 bases and is read in frame from base 1. CDR1 LNHDA and CDR2 SQIVND are derived from the germline V gene (reference sequence). Broad study findings and their caveats: Clinical and demographic metadata were provided uncurated, with the amount varying by source and participant.

Participants in the prospective study were aged 18 to 89 years, lived in more than 20 United States geographic areas, and enrolled through a virtual design. In the prospective study, participants were assigned to cohorts based on the clinical history participants reported in a screening survey and a study questionnaire. Mobile phlebotomists in the prospective study collected whole blood, serum and a nasopharyngeal or oropharyngeal swab from every participant. Additional blood draws and questionnaires over an approximately two-month period could optionally be provided by prospective study participants. Before DNA extraction, prospective study blood samples were shipped either frozen or at room temperature.

The sample comprised PBMCs or T cells enriched from blood (not recorded which). The TCR comes from a woman between 18 and 30 years old with acute COVID-19. This chain is built from TRBV19 and TRBJ2-3; perhaps TRBD2 is the D gene, with 5 bases matching. The CDR3 protein: CASSPWERPPTDTQYF. The nucleotide sequence reads as follows: TGTGCCAGTAGTCCTTGGGAGCGTCCCCCCACAGATACGCAGTATTTT.